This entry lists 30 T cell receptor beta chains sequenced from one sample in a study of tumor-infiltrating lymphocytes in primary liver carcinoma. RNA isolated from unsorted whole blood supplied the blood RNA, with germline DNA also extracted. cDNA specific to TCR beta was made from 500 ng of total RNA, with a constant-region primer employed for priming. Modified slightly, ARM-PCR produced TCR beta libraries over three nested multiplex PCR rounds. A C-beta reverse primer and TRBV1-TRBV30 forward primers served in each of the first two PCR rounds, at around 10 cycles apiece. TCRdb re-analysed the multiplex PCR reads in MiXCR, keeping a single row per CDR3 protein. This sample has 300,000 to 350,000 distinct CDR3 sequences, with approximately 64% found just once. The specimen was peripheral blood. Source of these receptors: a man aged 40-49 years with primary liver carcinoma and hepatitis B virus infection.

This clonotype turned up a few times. This CDR3 is CAISEKGSSYEQYF. The CDR3 coding sequence is TGTGCCATCAGTGAGAAAGGGAGCTCCTACGAGCAGTACTTC. This chain joins TRBV10-3 and TRBJ2-7; D possibly corresponds to TRBD2 (5 bases). CDR1 is ENHRY, CDR2 SYGVKD, per germline. The CDR3 covers 14 residues. V was shortened by 2 bases and J by 0 bases, with 8 bases between the two germline ends.

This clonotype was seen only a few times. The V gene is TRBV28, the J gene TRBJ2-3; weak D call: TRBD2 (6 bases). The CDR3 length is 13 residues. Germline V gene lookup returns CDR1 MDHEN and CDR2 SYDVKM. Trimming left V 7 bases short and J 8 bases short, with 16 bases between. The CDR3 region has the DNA TGTGCCAGCAATTTCGGGAGTGTTAGTACGCAGTATTTT. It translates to CASNFGSVSTQYF.

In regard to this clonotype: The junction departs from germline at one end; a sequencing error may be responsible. CDR3 coding DNA: TGCGCCAGCAGCTCTGGTAGCGGGTACGAGCAGAACTTC. Encoded protein: CASSSGSGYEQNF. The gene calls are TRBV5-1 and TRBJ2-7, with 7 bases that match TRBD2. The CDR3 is 13 residues long. The germline V gene encodes CDR1 SGHRS and CDR2 YFSETQ.

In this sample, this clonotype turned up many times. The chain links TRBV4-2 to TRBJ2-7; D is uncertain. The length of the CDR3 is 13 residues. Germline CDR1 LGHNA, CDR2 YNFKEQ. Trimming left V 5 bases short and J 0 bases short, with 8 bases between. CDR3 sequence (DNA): TGTGCCAGCAGCGCTACACGCTCCTACGAGCAGTACTTC. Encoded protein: CASSATRSYEQYF.

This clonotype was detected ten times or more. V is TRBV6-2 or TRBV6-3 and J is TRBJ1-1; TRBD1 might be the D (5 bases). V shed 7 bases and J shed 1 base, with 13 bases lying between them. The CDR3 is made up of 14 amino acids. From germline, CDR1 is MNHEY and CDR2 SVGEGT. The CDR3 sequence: CASIGAGPNTEAFF. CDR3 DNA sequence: TGTGCCAGCATAGGGGCAGGGCCGAACACTGAAGCTTTCTTT.

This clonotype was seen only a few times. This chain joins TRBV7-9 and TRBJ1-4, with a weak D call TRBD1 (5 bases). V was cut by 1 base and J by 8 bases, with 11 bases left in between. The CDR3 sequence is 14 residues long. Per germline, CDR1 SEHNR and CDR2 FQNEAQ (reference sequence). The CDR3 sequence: CASSLEGQSEKLFF. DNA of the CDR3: TGTGCCAGCAGCTTAGAAGGACAATCGGAAAAACTGTTTTTT. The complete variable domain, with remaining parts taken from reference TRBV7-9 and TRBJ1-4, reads DTGVSQNPRHKITKRGQNVTFRCDPISEHNRLYWYRQTLGQGPEFLTYFQNEAQLEKSRLLSDRFSAERPKGSFSTLEIQRTEQGDSAMYLCASSLEGQSEKLFFGSGTQLSVL.

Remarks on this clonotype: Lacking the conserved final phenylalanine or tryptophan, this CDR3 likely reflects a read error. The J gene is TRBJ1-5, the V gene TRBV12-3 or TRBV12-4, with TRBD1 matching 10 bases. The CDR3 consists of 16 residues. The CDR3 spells CASSSRTGGINQPQHY. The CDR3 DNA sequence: TGTGCTAGCAGTTCGAGGACAGGGGGTATCAATCAGCCCCAGCATTAT.

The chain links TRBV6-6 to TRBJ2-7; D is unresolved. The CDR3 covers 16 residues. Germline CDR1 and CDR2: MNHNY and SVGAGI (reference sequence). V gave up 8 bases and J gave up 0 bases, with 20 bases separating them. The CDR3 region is CASSSHWAQSSYEQYF. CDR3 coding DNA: TGTGCCAGCTCCTCCCATTGGGCCCAGAGCTCCTACGAGCAGTACTTC.

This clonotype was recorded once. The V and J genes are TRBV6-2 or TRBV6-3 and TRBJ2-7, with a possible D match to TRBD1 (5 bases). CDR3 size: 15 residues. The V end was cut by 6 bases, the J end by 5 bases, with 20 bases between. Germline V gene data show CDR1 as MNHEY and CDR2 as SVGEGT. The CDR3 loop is CASRPSRGIRHEQYF. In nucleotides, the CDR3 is TGTGCCAGCAGACCGTCAAGGGGCATTCGCCACGAGCAGTACTTC.

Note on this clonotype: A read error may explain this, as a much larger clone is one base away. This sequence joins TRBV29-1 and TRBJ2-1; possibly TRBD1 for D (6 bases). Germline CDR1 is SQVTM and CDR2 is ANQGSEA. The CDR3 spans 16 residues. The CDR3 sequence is CGVYRDPIPIYNEQFF. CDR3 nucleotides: TGCGGCGTTTACAGGGACCCCATCCCTATCTACAATGAGCAGTTCTTC.

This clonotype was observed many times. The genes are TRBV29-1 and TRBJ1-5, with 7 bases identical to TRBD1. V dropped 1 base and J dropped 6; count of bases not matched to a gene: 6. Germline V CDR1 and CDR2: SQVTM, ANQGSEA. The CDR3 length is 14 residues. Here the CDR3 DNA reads TGCAGCGTTGAAGGAGACAGGGTGGGTCAGCCCCAGCATTTT. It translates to CSVEGDRVGQPQHF.

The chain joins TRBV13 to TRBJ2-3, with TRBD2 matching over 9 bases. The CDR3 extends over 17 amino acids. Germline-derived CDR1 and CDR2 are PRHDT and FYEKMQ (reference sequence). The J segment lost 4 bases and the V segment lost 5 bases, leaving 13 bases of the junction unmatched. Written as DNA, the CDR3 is TGTGCCAGCAGCCCTTCCTGGACTAGCGCGTTAGCAGATACGCAGTATTTT. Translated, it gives CASSPSWTSALADTQYF.

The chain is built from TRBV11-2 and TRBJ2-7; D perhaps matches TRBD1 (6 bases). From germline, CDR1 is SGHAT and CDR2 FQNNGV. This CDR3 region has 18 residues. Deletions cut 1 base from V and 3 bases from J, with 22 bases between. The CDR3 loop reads CASSLGYDGVTGNYEQYF. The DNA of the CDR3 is TGTGCCAGCAGCTTAGGATATGACGGGGTGACAGGCAACTACGAGCAGTACTTC.

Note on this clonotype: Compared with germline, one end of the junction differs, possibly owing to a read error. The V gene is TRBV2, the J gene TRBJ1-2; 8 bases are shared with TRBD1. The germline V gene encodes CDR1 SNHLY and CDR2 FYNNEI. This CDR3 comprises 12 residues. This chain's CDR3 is CAGGTGLYCYTF. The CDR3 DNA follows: TGTGCCGGAGGGACAGGTCTCTATTGCTACACCTTC. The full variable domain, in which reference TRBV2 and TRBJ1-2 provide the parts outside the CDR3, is EPEVTQTPSHQVTQMGQEVILRCVPISNHLYFYWYRQILGQKVEFLVSFYNNEISEKSEIFDDQFSVERPDGSNFTLKIRSTKLEDSAMYFCAGGTGLYCYTFGSGTRLTVV.

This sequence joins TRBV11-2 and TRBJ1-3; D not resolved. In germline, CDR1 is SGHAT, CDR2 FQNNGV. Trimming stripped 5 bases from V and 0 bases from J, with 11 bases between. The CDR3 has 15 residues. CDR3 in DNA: TGTGCCAGCAGCCTGATAGTGGCCTCTGGAAACACCATATATTTT. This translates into CASSLIVASGNTIYF.

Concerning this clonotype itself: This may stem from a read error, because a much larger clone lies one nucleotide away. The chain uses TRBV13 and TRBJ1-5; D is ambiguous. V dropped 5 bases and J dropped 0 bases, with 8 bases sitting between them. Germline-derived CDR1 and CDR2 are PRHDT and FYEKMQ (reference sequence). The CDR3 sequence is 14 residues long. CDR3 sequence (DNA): TGTGCCAGCAGCAGGGCAAGTAGCAATCAGCCCCAGCATTTT. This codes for CASSRASSNQPQHF.

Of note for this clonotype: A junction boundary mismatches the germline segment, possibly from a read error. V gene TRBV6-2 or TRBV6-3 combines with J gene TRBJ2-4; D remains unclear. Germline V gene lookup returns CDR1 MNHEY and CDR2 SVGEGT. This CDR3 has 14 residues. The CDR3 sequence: CASSWTGEVGIEYF. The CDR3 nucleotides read TGTGCCAGCAGTTGGACCGGAGAAGTTGGCATTGAGTACTTC.

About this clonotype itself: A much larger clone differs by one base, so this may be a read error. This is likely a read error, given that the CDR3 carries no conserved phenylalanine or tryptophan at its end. The CDR3 spells CASSQVQGGVTEAFS. CDR3 bases: TGCGCCAGCAGCCAAGTACAGGGAGGCGTCACTGAAGCTTTCTCT. This sequence joins TRBV4-3 and TRBJ1-1; D might be TRBD1 (6 bases). Germline CDR1 LGHNA, CDR2 YSLEER. This CDR3 has 15 residues. The V and J ends lost 1 base and 4 bases respectively, with 13 bases between them.

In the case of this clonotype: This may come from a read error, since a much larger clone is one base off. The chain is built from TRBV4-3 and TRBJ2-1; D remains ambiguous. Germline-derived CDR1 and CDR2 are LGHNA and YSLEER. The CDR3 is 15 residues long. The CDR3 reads CANSQDPRVNNEQFF. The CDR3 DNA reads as TGCGCCAACAGCCAAGATCCCAGAGTGAACAATGAGCAGTTCTTC.

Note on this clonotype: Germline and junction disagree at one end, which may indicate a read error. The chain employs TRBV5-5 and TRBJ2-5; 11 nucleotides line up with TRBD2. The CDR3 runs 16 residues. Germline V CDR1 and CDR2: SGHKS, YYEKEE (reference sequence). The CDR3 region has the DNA TGTGCCAGCGGCTTCGCTAGCGGGAGGTTACAAGAGACCCAGTACTTC. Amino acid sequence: CASGFASGRLQETQYF.

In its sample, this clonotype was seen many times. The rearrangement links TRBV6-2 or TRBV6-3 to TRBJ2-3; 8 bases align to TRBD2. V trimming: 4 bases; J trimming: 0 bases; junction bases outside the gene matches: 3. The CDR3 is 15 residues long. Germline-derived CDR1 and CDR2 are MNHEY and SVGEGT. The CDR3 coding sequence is TGTGCCAGCAGTTCAAGCGGGAGAAGCACAGATACGCAGTATTTT. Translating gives CASSSSGRSTDTQYF.

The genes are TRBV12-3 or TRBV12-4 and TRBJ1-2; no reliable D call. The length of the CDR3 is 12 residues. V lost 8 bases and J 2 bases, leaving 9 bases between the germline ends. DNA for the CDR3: TGTGCCAGCGGACCAGAAAACTATGGCTACACCTTC. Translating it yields CASGPENYGYTF.

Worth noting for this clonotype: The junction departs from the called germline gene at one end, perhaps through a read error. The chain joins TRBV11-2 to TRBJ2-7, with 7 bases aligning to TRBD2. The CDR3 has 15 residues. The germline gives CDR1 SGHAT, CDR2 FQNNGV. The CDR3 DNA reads TGTGTCAGCAGCTTAGAATCCCGGGAGGAGTATGAGCAGTACTTC. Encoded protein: CVSSLESREEYEQYF.

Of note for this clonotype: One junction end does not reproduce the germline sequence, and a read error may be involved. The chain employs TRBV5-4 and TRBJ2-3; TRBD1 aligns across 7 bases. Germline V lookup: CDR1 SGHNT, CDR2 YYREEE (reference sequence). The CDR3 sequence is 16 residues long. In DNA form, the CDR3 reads TGTGCCGGCAGCTTGGCCCCCGGGACAGCAACAGATACGCAGTATTTT. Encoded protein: CAGSLAPGTATDTQYF. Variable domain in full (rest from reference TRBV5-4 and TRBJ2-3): ETGVTQSPTHLIKTRGQQVTLRCSSQSGHNTVSWYQQALGQGPQFIFQYYREEENGRGNFPPRFSGLQFPNYSSELNVNALELDDSALYLCAGSLAPGTATDTQYFGPGTRLTVL.

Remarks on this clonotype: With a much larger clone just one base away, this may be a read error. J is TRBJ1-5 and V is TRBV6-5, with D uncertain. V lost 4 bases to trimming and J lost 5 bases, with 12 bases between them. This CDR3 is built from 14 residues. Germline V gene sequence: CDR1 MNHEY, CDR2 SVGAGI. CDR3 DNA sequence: TGTGCCAGCAGTTGCGCTCCGAACGATCAGCCCCAGCATTTT. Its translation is CASSCAPNDQPQHF.

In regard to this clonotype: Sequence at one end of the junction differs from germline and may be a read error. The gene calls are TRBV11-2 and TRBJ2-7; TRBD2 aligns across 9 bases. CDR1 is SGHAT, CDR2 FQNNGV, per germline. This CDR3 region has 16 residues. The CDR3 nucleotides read TGTGCCAGCAGCATGGGACTAGCACGAAGCTCCTACGAGCAATACTTC. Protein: CASSMGLARSSYEQYF.

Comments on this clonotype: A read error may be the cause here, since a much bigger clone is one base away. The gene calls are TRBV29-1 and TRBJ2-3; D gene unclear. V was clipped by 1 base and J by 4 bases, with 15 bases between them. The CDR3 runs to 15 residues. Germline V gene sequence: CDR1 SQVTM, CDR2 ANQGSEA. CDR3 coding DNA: TGCAGCGTTGAAGTCGCGTATAAGAGCGCAGATACGCAGTATTTT. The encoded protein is CSVEVAYKSADTQYF.

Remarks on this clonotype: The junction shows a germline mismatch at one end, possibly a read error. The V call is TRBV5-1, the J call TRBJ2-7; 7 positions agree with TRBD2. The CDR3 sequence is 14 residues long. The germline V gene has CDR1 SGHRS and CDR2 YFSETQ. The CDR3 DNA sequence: TGCACCAGCAGCTATGGACTAGACTCCTACGAGCAGTACTTC. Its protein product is CTSSYGLDSYEQYF.

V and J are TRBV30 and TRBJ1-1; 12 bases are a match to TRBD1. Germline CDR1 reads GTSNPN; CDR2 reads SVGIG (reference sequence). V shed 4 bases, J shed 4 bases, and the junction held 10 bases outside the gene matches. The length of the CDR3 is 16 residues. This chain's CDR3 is CAWTRDRGQVGTEAFF. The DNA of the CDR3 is TGTGCCTGGACCCGGGACAGGGGGCAAGTGGGCACTGAAGCTTTCTTT.

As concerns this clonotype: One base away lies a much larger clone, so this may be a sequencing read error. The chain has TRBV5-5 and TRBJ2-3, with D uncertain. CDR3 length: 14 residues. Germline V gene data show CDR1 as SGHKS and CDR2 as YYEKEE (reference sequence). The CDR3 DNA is TGTGCCAACAGCTTGGAATCGTGGGGTGATACGCAGTATTTT. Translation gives CANSLESWGDTQYF.